A selection of T cell receptor beta chains follows, all from one sample in a study of blood T cell repertoires in COVID-19. Some clones are missing from TCRdb's copy, which holds only in-frame ones; the method was immunoSEQ multiplex PCR. The sample yields over 250,000 clones, 65% to 90% seen once. The specimen was peripheral blood. Receptors were obtained from a human donor in a cohort sampled during active COVID-19. Both conserved end residues are part of each CDR3. D genes are given only for firm matches. Not every row has a clone size; where given, it reads once, few, many or a size class.

size,V,length,J,D,CDR3,DNA
NA,TRBV6-6,16,TRBJ2-2,TRBD2,CASTPPGLAGTGELFF,TGTGCCAGCACCCCCCCGGGACTAGCGGGGACCGGGGAGCTGTTTTTT
NA,TRBV18,15,TRBJ2-5,NA,CASSPPGLRTETQYF,TGTGCCAGCTCACCCCCGGGACTCCGCACGGAGACCCAGTACTTC
NA,TRBV19,15,TRBJ2-1,NA,CASSPGRKGNNEQFF,TGTGCCAGTAGTCCAGGTCGAAAAGGAAACAATGAGCAGTTCTTC
NA,TRBV19,15,TRBJ1-5,TRBD1,CASSIGGTGLQPQHF,TGTGCCAGTAGTATCGGAGGGACAGGACTTCAGCCCCAGCATTTT
NA,TRBV6-2/TRBV6-3,15,TRBJ2-7,NA,CASSYPGSRSYEQYF,TGTGCCAGCAGTTACCCCGGGAGCCGGTCCTACGAGCAGTACTTC
NA,TRBV2,14,TRBJ1-1,TRBD1,CASNNRGMNTEAFF,TGTGCCAGTAATAACAGGGGCATGAACACTGAAGCTTTCTTT
NA,TRBV13,12,TRBJ2-5,NA,CASSWPEGTQYF,TGTGCCAGCAGCTGGCCGGAGGGGACCCAGTACTTC
NA,TRBV30,14,TRBJ2-7,NA,CAWSTGLHADEQYF,TGTGCCTGGAGTACCGGACTACACGCTGACGAGCAGTACTTC
few,TRBV9,15,TRBJ2-2,NA,CASSVDTLNTGELFF,TGTGCCAGCAGCGTAGACACCCTCAACACCGGGGAGCTGTTTTTT
NA,TRBV6-5,11,TRBJ2-2,NA,CASRQGRELFF,TGTGCCAGCAGACAGGGTAGGGAGCTGTTTTTT
NA,TRBV7-2,13,TRBJ1-1,NA,CASSLPGDTEAFF,TGTGCCAGCAGCTTACCGGGGGATACTGAAGCTTTCTTT
NA,TRBV5-1,14,TRBJ2-1,TRBD1,CASSRGQGYNEQFF,TGCGCCAGCAGCCGAGGACAGGGCTACAATGAGCAGTTCTTC
NA,TRBV7-2,16,TRBJ2-2,NA,CASSPRGNRNTGELFF,TGTGCCAGCAGCCCCCGGGGGAATAGGAACACCGGGGAGCTGTTTTTT
NA,TRBV6-1,15,TRBJ1-3,NA,CASSDGRDSGNTIYF,TGTGCCAGCAGTGATGGACGGGACTCTGGAAACACCATATATTTT
NA,TRBV3-1/TRBV3-2,18,TRBJ2-3,NA,CASSQEWLADLRKDTQYF,TGTGCCAGCAGCCAAGAATGGTTAGCAGACTTGCGCAAAGATACGCAGTATTTT
NA,TRBV7-9,12,TRBJ1-3,NA,CASSPSGNTIYF,TGTGCCAGCAGCCCATCTGGCAACACCATATATTTT
NA,TRBV5-1,16,TRBJ2-1,TRBD2,CASSLGGTSANNEQFF,TGCGCCAGCAGCTTGGGGGGGACTAGTGCCAACAATGAGCAGTTCTTC
NA,TRBV28,14,TRBJ2-1,NA,CASSLPGSYNEQFF,TGTGCCAGCAGTTTACCGGGATCCTACAATGAGCAGTTCTTC